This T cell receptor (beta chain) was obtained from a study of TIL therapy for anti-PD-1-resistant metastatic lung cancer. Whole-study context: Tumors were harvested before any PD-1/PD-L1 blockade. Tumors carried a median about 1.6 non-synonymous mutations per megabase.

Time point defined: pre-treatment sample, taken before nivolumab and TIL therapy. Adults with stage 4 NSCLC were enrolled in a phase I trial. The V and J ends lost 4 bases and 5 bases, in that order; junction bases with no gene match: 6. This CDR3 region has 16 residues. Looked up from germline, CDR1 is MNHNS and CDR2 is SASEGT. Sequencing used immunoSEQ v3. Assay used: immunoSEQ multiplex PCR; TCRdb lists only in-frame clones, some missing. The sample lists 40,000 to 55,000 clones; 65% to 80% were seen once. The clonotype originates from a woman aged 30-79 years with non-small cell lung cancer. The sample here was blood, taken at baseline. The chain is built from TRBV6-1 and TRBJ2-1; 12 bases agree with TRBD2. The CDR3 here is CASSALLAGGNNEQFF. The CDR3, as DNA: TGTGCCAGCAGTGCCCTACTAGCGGGGGGAAACAATGAGCAGTTCTTC.